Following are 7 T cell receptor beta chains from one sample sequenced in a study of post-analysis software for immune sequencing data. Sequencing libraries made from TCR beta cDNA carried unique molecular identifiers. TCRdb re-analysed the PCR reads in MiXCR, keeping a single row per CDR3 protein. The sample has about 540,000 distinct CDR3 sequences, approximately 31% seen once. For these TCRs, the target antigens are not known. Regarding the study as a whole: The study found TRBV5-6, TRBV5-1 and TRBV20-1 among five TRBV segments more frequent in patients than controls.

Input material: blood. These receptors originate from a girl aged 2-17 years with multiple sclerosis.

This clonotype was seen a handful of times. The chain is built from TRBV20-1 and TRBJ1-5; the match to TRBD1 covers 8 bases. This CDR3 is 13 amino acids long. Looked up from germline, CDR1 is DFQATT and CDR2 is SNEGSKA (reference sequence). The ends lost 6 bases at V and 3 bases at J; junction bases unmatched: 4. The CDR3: CSAWTGNNQPQHF. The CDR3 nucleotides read TGCAGTGCGTGGACAGGGAACAATCAGCCCCAGCATTTT.

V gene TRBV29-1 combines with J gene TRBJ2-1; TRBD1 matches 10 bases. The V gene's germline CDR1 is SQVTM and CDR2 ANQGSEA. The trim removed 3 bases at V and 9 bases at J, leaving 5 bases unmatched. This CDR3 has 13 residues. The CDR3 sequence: CSVEDRGGPEQFF. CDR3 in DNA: TGCAGCGTTGAGGACAGGGGGGGTCCTGAGCAGTTCTTC.

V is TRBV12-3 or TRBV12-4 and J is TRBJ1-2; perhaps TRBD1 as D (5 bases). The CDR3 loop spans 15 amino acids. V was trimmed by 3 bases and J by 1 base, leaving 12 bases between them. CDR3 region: CASSFGAEYNYGYTF. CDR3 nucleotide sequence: TGTGCCAGCAGTTTTGGGGCGGAGTATAACTATGGCTACACCTTC.

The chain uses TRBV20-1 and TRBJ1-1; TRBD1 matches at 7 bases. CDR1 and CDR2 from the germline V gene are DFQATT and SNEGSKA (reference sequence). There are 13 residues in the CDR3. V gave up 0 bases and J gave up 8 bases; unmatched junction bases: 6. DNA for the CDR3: TGCAGTGCTAGAGATTTGGGAGGGGGCGAAGCTTTCTTT. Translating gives CSARDLGGGEAFF.

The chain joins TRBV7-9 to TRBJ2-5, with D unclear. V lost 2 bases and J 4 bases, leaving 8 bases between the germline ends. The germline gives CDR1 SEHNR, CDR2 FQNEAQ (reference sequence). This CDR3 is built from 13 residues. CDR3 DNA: TGTGCCAGCAGCTTATATTTTCGAGAGACCCAGTACTTC. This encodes CASSLYFRETQYF.

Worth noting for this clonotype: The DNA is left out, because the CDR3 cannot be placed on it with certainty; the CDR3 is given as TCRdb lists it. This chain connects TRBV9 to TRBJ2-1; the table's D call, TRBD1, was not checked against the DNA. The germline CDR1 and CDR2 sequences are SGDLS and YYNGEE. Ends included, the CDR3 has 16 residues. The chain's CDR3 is CASSVGGGASYNERFF.

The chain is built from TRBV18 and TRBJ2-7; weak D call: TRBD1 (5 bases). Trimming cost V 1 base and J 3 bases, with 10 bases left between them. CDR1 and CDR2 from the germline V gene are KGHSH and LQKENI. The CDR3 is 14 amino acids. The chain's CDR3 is CASSPLPQVYEQYF. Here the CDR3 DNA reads TGTGCCAGCTCACCACTTCCACAGGTCTACGAGCAGTACTTC. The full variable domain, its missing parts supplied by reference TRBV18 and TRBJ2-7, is NAGVMQNPRHLVRRRGQEARLRCSPMKGHSHVYWYRQLPEEGLKFMVYLQKENIIDESGMPKERFSAEFPKEGPSILRIQQVVRGDSAAYFCASSPLPQVYEQYFGPGTRLTVT.